One sample yielded the 23 T cell receptor beta chains listed below, sequenced in a study of CD8 T cells in Susac syndrome. Random-hexamer reverse transcription was applied to roughly 0.45 to 1 ug RNA. TCRdb fed the immunoSEQ multiplex PCR reads into MiXCR, producing one record per CDR3 protein. The data contain some 120,000 distinct CDR3 sequences, 90% to 95% of them singletons. Sequences were obtained from CD4+ T cells from PBMCs. The receptors derive from a human donor in good health.

V and J are TRBV27 and TRBJ2-7, with D perhaps matching TRBD1 (5 bases). The V gene lost 7 bases and the J gene lost 0 bases, with 13 bases spanning the gap. The CDR3 loop spans 14 amino acids. Per the germline V gene, CDR1 is MNHEY and CDR2 is SMNVEV (reference sequence). The CDR3: CASKPRQSSYEQYF. CDR3 nucleotide sequence: TGTGCCAGCAAGCCGCGACAGAGCTCCTACGAGCAGTACTTC.

The V gene is TRBV12-3 or TRBV12-4, the J gene TRBJ2-2; possible D gene TRBD2, 6 bases. Trimming shortened V by 2 bases and J by 7 bases, and 11 bases separated the two germline ends. This CDR3 is built from 14 residues. The CDR3 sequence is CASSLSGVGGELFF. The CDR3 DNA is TGTGCCAGCAGTTTATCGGGAGTGGGCGGGGAGCTGTTTTTT.

The sample holds one count of this clonotype. The chain combines TRBV29-1 with TRBJ2-6; D is possibly TRBD1 or TRBD2 (7 bases each). The CDR3 is 14 residues long. Germline V gene lookup returns CDR1 SQVTM and CDR2 ANQGSEA. The V end lost 7 bases, the J end lost 6 bases, and 16 bases lay between the germline ends. The CDR3 coding sequence is TGCAGCGCGTCCCAGGGGGGGCAGGCCAACGTCCTGACTTTC. Its protein is CSASQGGQANVLTF.

This clonotype was seen just once. V and J are TRBV3-1 and TRBJ1-5, with a tentative D call TRBD1 (5 bases). V was clipped by 4 bases and J by 7 bases, with 20 bases between them. Per the germline V gene, CDR1 is LGHDT and CDR2 is YNNKEL (reference sequence). The CDR3 is 16 residues long. The CDR3 region is CASSLGAAGLGQPQHF. The CDR3 nucleotides read TGTGCCAGCAGCCTCGGGGCGGCAGGGCTGGGGCAGCCCCAGCATTTT.

The chain uses TRBV3-1 and TRBJ2-6, with no clear D. The CDR3 contains 18 residues. The V and J ends lost 0 bases and 0 bases respectively, with 12 bases between them. CDR1 is LGHDT and CDR2 is YNNKEL in the germline V gene (reference sequence). The CDR3 region has the DNA TGTGCCAGCAGCCAAGATCTGCGACTTCTCTCTGGGGCCAACGTCCTGACTTTC. It is translated as CASSQDLRLLSGANVLTF.

The chain couples TRBV27 to TRBJ1-5; TRBD1 matches 7 bases. V shed 8 bases, J shed 0 bases, and the junction held 16 bases outside the gene matches. The CDR3 extends over 18 amino acids. Germline V gives CDR1 MNHEY, CDR2 SMNVEV (reference sequence). This chain's CDR3 is CASQGRRGGPDSNQPQHF. CDR3 bases: TGTGCCAGCCAAGGCCGGAGAGGGGGCCCGGATAGCAATCAGCCCCAGCATTTT.

The rearrangement joins TRBV19 to TRBJ1-5; perhaps TRBD1 as D (5 bases). V was cut by 6 bases and J by 5 bases, with 14 bases left in between. CDR1 is LNHDA, CDR2 SQIVND, per germline (reference sequence). This CDR3 region has 14 residues. CDR3 coding DNA: TGTGCCAGTAGGCGGGGGGACTCCCATCAGCCCCAGCATTTT. Protein sequence: CASRRGDSHQPQHF.

This clonotype was observed a single time. The chain recombines TRBV30 with TRBJ1-1; 7 bases are a match to TRBD1. The CDR3 loop spans 13 amino acids. V shed 2 bases and J 4 bases; nucleotides not matched to a gene: 4. CDR1 is GTSNPN, CDR2 SVGIG, per germline (reference sequence). The CDR3 sequence is CAWSQQGPTEAFF. The CDR3 DNA sequence: TGTGCCTGGAGTCAACAGGGGCCCACTGAAGCTTTCTTT.

The rearrangement links TRBV5-1 to TRBJ2-1; no reliable D call. Germline V CDR1 and CDR2: SGHRS, YFSETQ. V was trimmed by 1 base and J by 9 bases, leaving 5 bases between them. There are 11 residues in the CDR3. The CDR3, as DNA: TGCGCCAGCAGCTTGTATTCTGAGCAGTTCTTC. This codes for CASSLYSEQFF.

V and J are TRBV28 and TRBJ2-7; a possible D gene is TRBD1 (6 bases). Germline V lookup: CDR1 MDHEN, CDR2 SYDVKM. V lost 3 bases and J 2 bases, leaving 14 bases between the germline ends. CDR3 length: 15 residues. CDR3 amino acids: CASSLVTGFTYEQYF. The CDR3 DNA follows: TGTGCCAGCAGTTTGGTGACAGGTTTTACCTACGAGCAGTACTTC.

The chain combines TRBV24-1 with TRBJ1-2; possible D gene TRBD1, 5 bases. This CDR3 comprises 13 residues. Germline-derived CDR1 and CDR2 are KGHDR and SFDVKD. V lost 3 bases and J lost 2, with 6 bases in between. The chain's CDR3 is CATSDDSNYGYTF. The CDR3 nucleotides read TGTGCCACCAGTGATGACAGCAACTATGGCTACACCTTC.

The rearrangement joins TRBV7-2 to TRBJ2-5; D possibly matches TRBD1 or TRBD2 (5 bases each). The V gene lost 1 base and the J gene lost 4 bases, with 13 bases spanning the gap. CDR1 is SGHTA, CDR2 FQGNSA, per germline. This CDR3 region has 15 residues. The CDR3 sequence: CASSLVWGNGETQYF. CDR3 in DNA: TGTGCCAGCAGCTTAGTGTGGGGGAATGGAGAGACCCAGTACTTC.

This chain joins TRBV2 and TRBJ2-5; 8 nucleotides line up with TRBD2. The V gene end was trimmed by 7 bases and the J gene end by 4 bases; junction bases not matched to a gene: 2. Germline V lookup: CDR1 SNHLY, CDR2 FYNNEI. The CDR3 runs 12 residues. CDR3 DNA: TGTGCCAGCACAGGGACTAGAGAGACCCAGTACTTC. Residues: CASTGTRETQYF.

V is TRBV7-2 and J is TRBJ2-1, with D possibly being TRBD2 (6 bases). V was shortened by 1 base and J by 0 bases, with 16 bases between the two germline ends. There are 18 residues in the CDR3. Germline CDR1 SGHTA, CDR2 FQGNSA. CDR3 loop: CASSLVGTPLSSYNEQFF. DNA for the CDR3: TGTGCCAGCAGCTTAGTAGGGACTCCACTGAGCTCCTACAATGAGCAGTTCTTC.

V is TRBV29-1 and J is TRBJ2-5; 9 bases align to TRBD2. Germline values: CDR1 SQVTM, CDR2 ANQGSEA. The junction had 8 bases not matched to a gene; V was cut back by 4 bases and J by 5 bases. This CDR3 has 14 residues. The CDR3 loop reads CSVGGAGGSETQYF. The CDR3 DNA is TGCAGCGTTGGGGGAGCGGGAGGATCGGAGACCCAGTACTTC.

The chain uses TRBV29-1 and TRBJ2-7; 8 nucleotides match TRBD2. This CDR3 region has 13 residues. Per the germline V gene, CDR1 is SQVTM and CDR2 is ANQGSEA. V trimming: 4 bases; J trimming: 2 bases; junction bases outside the gene matches: 4. This CDR3 reads CSVGREATYEQYF. CDR3 in DNA: TGCAGCGTTGGGCGGGAGGCCACCTACGAGCAGTACTTC.

The chain joins TRBV29-1 to TRBJ2-7; 12 positions match TRBD2. The CDR3 is 16 residues long. Trimming cost V 4 bases and J 2 bases; bases outside gene matches: 9. CDR1 and CDR2 from the germline V gene are SQVTM and ANQGSEA. In nucleotides, the CDR3 is TGCAGCGTTGGGGGAGGACTAGCGGGGTCTCCCTACGAGCAGTACTTC. Translated, it gives CSVGGGLAGSPYEQYF.

The rearrangement links TRBV19 to TRBJ2-2; 8 positions agree with TRBD1. CDR1 is LNHDA and CDR2 is SQIVND in the germline V gene (reference sequence). The CDR3 runs 16 residues. Trimming removed 7 bases from V and 4 bases from J; junction bases left unmatched: 11. Written as DNA, the CDR3 is TGTGCCAGTAAACGGACAGGGTCAAGGGGCACCGGGGAGCTGTTTTTT. This gives the protein CASKRTGSRGTGELFF.

The chain joins TRBV30 to TRBJ2-3; 10 nucleotides match TRBD1. This CDR3 comprises 17 residues. Germline V CDR1 and CDR2: GTSNPN, SVGIG (reference sequence). Trimming at V came to 0 bases and at J to 2 bases, leaving 8 bases not matched to a gene. CDR3 sequence: CAWSVARTGGNTDTQYF. DNA of the CDR3: TGTGCCTGGAGTGTAGCCCGGACAGGGGGGAACACAGATACGCAGTATTTT.

This sequence joins TRBV18 and TRBJ1-2; a weak D match, TRBD1 (5 bases). CDR3 length equals 13 residues. CDR1 and CDR2 from the germline V gene are KGHSH and LQKENI. The V and J ends lost 3 bases and 8 bases respectively, with 13 bases between them. CDR3 sequence: CASSPRGDEGYTF. CDR3 bases: TGTGCCAGCTCACCTCGAGGGGACGAAGGCTACACCTTC. Full variable domain (outside the CDR3, taken from reference TRBV18 and TRBJ1-2): NAGVMQNPRHLVRRRGQEARLRCSPMKGHSHVYWYRQLPEEGLKFMVYLQKENIIDESGMPKERFSAEFPKEGPSILRIQQVVRGDSAAYFCASSPRGDEGYTFGSGTRLTVV.

This chain joins TRBV20-1 and TRBJ2-2; possible D gene TRBD1, 6 bases. The CDR3 extends over 13 amino acids. Trimming pared 8 bases from V and 3 bases from J, leaving 13 bases between. Germline V gives CDR1 DFQATT, CDR2 SNEGSKA (reference sequence). The CDR3 spells CSYRDTYTGELFF. Written as DNA, the CDR3 is TGCAGTTACCGGGACACCTACACCGGGGAGCTGTTTTTT.

The chain uses TRBV6-5 and TRBJ2-7; 13 bases match TRBD2. CDR1 and CDR2 from the germline V gene are MNHEY and SVGAGI. Trimming took 5 bases from V and 6 from J; bases not matched to a gene: 4. The CDR3 is 14 residues long. This chain's CDR3 is CASSTSGRVREQYF. The CDR3 nucleotides read TGTGCCAGCAGTACTAGCGGGAGGGTACGCGAGCAGTACTTC.

The chain couples TRBV2 to TRBJ2-2; 11 nucleotides align to TRBD2. Germline V CDR1 and CDR2: SNHLY, FYNNEI. This CDR3 contains 15 residues. The junction had 5 bases not matched to a gene; V was cut back by 6 bases and J by 5 bases. The CDR3 loop is CASRATSGSTGELFF. CDR3 nucleotide sequence: TGTGCCAGCAGGGCAACTAGCGGGAGTACCGGGGAGCTGTTTTTT.